The clone carrying this T cell receptor beta chain was seen a handful of times. The antigen is not known. Trimming took off 7 bases at V and 6 bases at J, with 21 bases between the two ends. The germline V gene has CDR1 MNHEY and CDR2 SMNVEV (reference sequence). This CDR3 has 15 amino acids. Through MiXCR, TCRdb re-clonotyped the PCR reads. The repertoire holds around 2,200 clones, with roughly 45% as singletons. Before thyroid surgery, none of the patients had received any treatment. This specimen belongs to a study of metastatic and nonmetastatic thyroid tumors. Findings of the study overall: Relative to benign nodules, malignant thyroid tumors were reportedly characterized by significantly elevated TCR beta diversity in blood and tumor.

The chain couples TRBV27 to TRBJ1-1; D might be TRBD1 (5 bases). The TCR was taken from a female donor with papillary thyroid cancer or a benign thyroid nodule (not recorded which). Some clones in this sample may be carry-over from other donors' samples. Sequencing input: adjacent normal tissue. The CDR3 coding sequence is TGTGCCAGCACCGCGATAGGACACAGCGACCCTGAAGCTTTCTTT. This translates into CASTAIGHSDPEAFF.